This T cell receptor beta chain was retrieved from a study of cytomegalovirus exposure and HLA in healthy donors. Study-wide points: Reported performance of the classifier showed diagnosis of cytomegalovirus status with high specificity and sensitivity. Altogether, more than 150 TCR beta chains were recorded as cytomegalovirus-associated. Later, an analysis found that TCR clusters from the first cohort tended to co-occur in the roughly 110 validation repertoires.

Sequencing was performed with immunoSEQ multiplex PCR; in TCRdb, only in-frame clones are kept and a portion is missing. The sample has some 330,000 clones, just over 85% seen once. The donors were in the roughly 130-subject validation cohort, distinct from the approximately 700-subject first cohort. Comments on this clone: The target antigen is unknown.

Sequenced: PBMCs. The TCR sequence derives from a woman under 30 in good health and CMV-seronegative.

The CDR3 sequence is CASSQYRGNTEAFF. CDR3 nucleotide sequence: TGCGCCAGCAGCCAATATCGGGGGAACACTGAAGCTTTCTTT. The rearrangement uses TRBV4-3 and TRBJ1-1; D is uncertain. The CDR3 spans 14 residues. Germline V gene data show CDR1 as LGHNA and CDR2 as YSLEER. V lost 2 bases, J lost 1 base, and 8 bases lay in between.